Included here is one T cell receptor beta chain sequence, with context. Its target is not known. Sequencing used immunoSEQ multiplex PCR; TCRdb keeps in-frame clones, though not all of them. The sample yields 150,000 to 200,000 clones, roughly 92% seen once. These data originate in a study of T cell responses to AZD1222 COVID-19 vaccine. General observations from the study: Repertoire sampling occurred only after the peak T cell response. CD4 TCRs covered the whole spike, strongest at regions 160-218 and 743-854.

The length of the CDR3 is 18 residues. Germline values: CDR1 MDHEN, CDR2 SYDVKM. Trimming removed 5 bases from V and 0 bases from J; junction bases left unmatched: 9. This specimen consisted of peripheral blood, obtained on day 0 of AZD1222 vaccination. The chain recombines TRBV28 with TRBJ2-3; 12 positions match TRBD2. This clonotype was obtained from an adult in good health. The CDR3 protein is CASSLTSGGTTSTDTQYF. For the CDR3, the DNA is TGTGCCAGCAGTCTTACTAGCGGGGGGACAACTAGCACAGATACGCAGTATTTT.